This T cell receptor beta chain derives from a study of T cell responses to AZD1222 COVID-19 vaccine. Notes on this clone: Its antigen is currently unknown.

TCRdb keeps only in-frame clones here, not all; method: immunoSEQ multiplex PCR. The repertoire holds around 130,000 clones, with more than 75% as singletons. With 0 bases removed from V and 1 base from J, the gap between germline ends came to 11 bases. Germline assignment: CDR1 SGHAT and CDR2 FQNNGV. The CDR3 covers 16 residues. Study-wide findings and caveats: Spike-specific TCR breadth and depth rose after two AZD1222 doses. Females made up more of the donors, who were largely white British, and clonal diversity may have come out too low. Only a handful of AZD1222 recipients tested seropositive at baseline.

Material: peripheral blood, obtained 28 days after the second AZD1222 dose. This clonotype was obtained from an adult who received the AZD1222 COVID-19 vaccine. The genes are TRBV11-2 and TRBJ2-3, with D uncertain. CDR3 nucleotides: TGTGCCAGCAGCTTAGACGGGCTCCCGGGCACAGATACGCAGTATTTT. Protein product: CASSLDGLPGTDTQYF.